These T cell receptor beta chains were read from a single sample in a study of blood T cells in healthy people across ages. From the 5' RACE reads, TCRdb called clonotypes with MiXCR, one entry per CDR3 protein. Of fewer than 900,000 distinct CDR3 sequences listed, approximately 35% are singletons. Material: blood. The source is a man between 18 and 29 years old in good health. CDR3s include the opening cysteine and the closing phenylalanine or tryptophan. D genes are given only for firm matches. The listing skips clone size in some rows; elsewhere it reads once, few, many or a size class.

size: -
D: -
V: TRBV6-6
J: TRBJ2-1
DNA: TGTGCCAGCAGTTATCCTACCAGCAGGGCGTACAATGAGCAGTTCTTC
CDR3: CASSYPTSRAYNEQFF

size: -
D: -
V: TRBV10-3
J: TRBJ2-1
DNA: TGTGCCATCAGTGGGGGGATTGAGCAGTTCTTC
CDR3: CAISGGIEQFF

size: -
D: -
V: TRBV7-2
J: TRBJ2-3
DNA: TGTGCCAGCAGCTTATTGGCGTCAAGCACAGATACGCAGTATTTT
CDR3: CASSLLASSTDTQYF

size: many
D: -
V: TRBV5-1
J: TRBJ2-1
DNA: TGCGCCAGCAGCTTGGGAGGGACCAACAATGAGCAGTTCTTC
CDR3: CASSLGGTNNEQFF

size: many
D: TRBD2
V: TRBV5-1
J: TRBJ2-3
DNA: TGCGCCAGCAGCTCCGGAGGGGTCCCTAGCGGGGGTAGCACAGATACGCAGTATTTT
CDR3: CASSSGGVPSGGSTDTQYF

size: many
D: TRBD1
V: TRBV7-2
J: TRBJ2-5
DNA: TGTGCCAGCAGGTTGGGACAGAGATACCAAGAGACCCAGTACTTC
CDR3: CASRLGQRYQETQYF

size: few
D: -
V: TRBV6-6
J: TRBJ1-1
DNA: TGTGCCAGCAGTCCGGGGGACATTGGGAACACTGAAGCTTTCTTT
CDR3: CASSPGDIGNTEAFF

size: -
D: -
V: TRBV20-1
J: TRBJ2-3
DNA: TGCAGTGCTAGATATCCAGGGGGCACAGATACGCAGTATTTT
CDR3: CSARYPGGTDTQYF

size: -
D: -
V: TRBV9
J: TRBJ2-1
DNA: TGTGCCAGCAGCGTAGGGTCCGTTCAGGAGCAGTTCTTC
CDR3: CASSVGSVQEQFF

size: few
D: -
V: TRBV7-2
J: TRBJ2-7
DNA: TGTGCCAGCAGCTTAGTTTTAGACGCCGAATACGAGCAGTACTTC
CDR3: CASSLVLDAEYEQYF

size: -
D: -
V: TRBV7-2
J: TRBJ2-5
DNA: TGTGCCAGCAGCCTAGGTGGTGAGCTCGGAGAGACCCAGTACTTC
CDR3: CASSLGGELGETQYF

size: few
D: -
V: TRBV7-2
J: TRBJ1-2
DNA: TGTGCCAGCAGCTTAGGTGGGGGTGACTATGGCTACACCTTC
CDR3: CASSLGGGDYGYTF

size: few
D: -
V: TRBV15
J: TRBJ2-1
DNA: TGTGCCACCAGCTGGCTGAGAGTCAATGAGCAGTTCTTC
CDR3: CATSWLRVNEQFF

size: -
D: -
V: TRBV6-2/TRBV6-3
J: TRBJ1-2
DNA: TGTGCCAGCAGATTCCGGGCATATGGCTACACCTTC
CDR3: CASRFRAYGYTF

size: many
D: -
V: TRBV20-1
J: TRBJ1-2
DNA: TGCAGAGCCCCGACGGACCCTTCCTATGGCTACACCTTC
CDR3: CRAPTDPSYGYTF

size: -
D: TRBD1
V: TRBV9
J: TRBJ2-3
DNA: TGTGCCAGCAGCGTAGTTACAGGGGTGGGCACAGATACGCAGTATTTT
CDR3: CASSVVTGVGTDTQYF

size: -
D: -
V: TRBV5-1
J: TRBJ1-2
DNA: TGCGCCAGCAGCTTGGACAGTGCTAACTATGGCTACACCTTC
CDR3: CASSLDSANYGYTF

size: -
D: TRBD1
V: TRBV29-1
J: TRBJ1-2
DNA: TGCAGCGTTCGACAGGGGGCGAGAGGCTACACCTTC
CDR3: CSVRQGARGYTF

size: -
D: -
V: TRBV2
J: TRBJ2-7
DNA: TGTGCCAGCAGTGAAGAAGGGCGAGCCGCCTACGAGCAGTACTTC
CDR3: CASSEEGRAAYEQYF

size: -
D: -
V: TRBV7-8
J: TRBJ2-4
DNA: TGTGCCAGCAGCCCGACGGGGGCGCGGGACATTCAGTACTTC
CDR3: CASSPTGARDIQYF

size: -
D: -
V: TRBV6-6
J: TRBJ1-2
DNA: TGTGCCAGCAGTGATCGGCAGGAGGAAGGCTACACCTTC
CDR3: CASSDRQEEGYTF

size: -
D: -
V: TRBV29-1
J: TRBJ2-5
DNA: TGCAGCGTTGGGGAGTCTCAAGAGACCCAGTACTTC
CDR3: CSVGESQETQYF

size: -
D: -
V: TRBV5-1
J: TRBJ2-2
DNA: TGCGCCAGCAGCGGCCCGGGGTCGAACACCGGGGAGCTGTTTTTT
CDR3: CASSGPGSNTGELFF

size: -
D: -
V: TRBV29-1
J: TRBJ2-1
DNA: TGCAGCGTTGAAGGGGGGTGGTCCCCTAGGAATGAGCAGTTCTTC
CDR3: CSVEGGWSPRNEQFF

size: many
D: TRBD2
V: TRBV7-8
J: TRBJ2-5
DNA: TGTGCCAGCAGCTTAAAGCTAGCGGGGCCGAAAGAGACCCAGTACTTC
CDR3: CASSLKLAGPKETQYF

size: -
D: TRBD1
V: TRBV20-1
J: TRBJ2-5
DNA: TGCAGTGCTAGAGCTCGGACAGGGCGGGAGACCCAGTACTTC
CDR3: CSARARTGRETQYF

size: -
D: TRBD1
V: TRBV15
J: TRBJ1-3
DNA: TGTGCCACCAGTCGGGACAGTGGAAACACCATATATTTT
CDR3: CATSRDSGNTIYF

size: -
D: -
V: TRBV4-3
J: TRBJ2-1
DNA: TGCGCCAGCAGCCAAGATCCCCTGGCTAGCAGGTATGAGCAGTTCTTC
CDR3: CASSQDPLASRYEQFF

size: many
D: TRBD1
V: TRBV30
J: TRBJ1-2
DNA: TGTGCCTGGAGTGTACAGGGGGGCTATGGCTACACCTTC
CDR3: CAWSVQGGYGYTF

size: few
D: -
V: TRBV20-1
J: TRBJ1-1
DNA: TGCAGTGCCTCCCCTTTTTCGGGAAAGGGCACTGAAGCTTTCTTT
CDR3: CSASPFSGKGTEAFF

size: few
D: -
V: TRBV30
J: TRBJ2-5
DNA: TGTGCCTGGACTCCGGGAATCCAAGAGACCCAGTACTTC
CDR3: CAWTPGIQETQYF

size: few
D: TRBD2
V: TRBV5-1
J: TRBJ2-5
DNA: TGCGCCAGCAGCTTGGGCGCAACGGGACTAGCGGGGCGTGAGCAGTACTTC
CDR3: CASSLGATGLAGREQYF

size: many
D: TRBD2
V: TRBV12-3/TRBV12-4
J: TRBJ2-1
DNA: TGTGCCAGCAGTCCTGGGCTAGCGGGGTCCACGAATGAGCAGTTCTTC
CDR3: CASSPGLAGSTNEQFF

size: -
D: -
V: TRBV6-2/TRBV6-3
J: TRBJ2-3
DNA: TGTGCCAGCAGTTACACCGTCGCCGGAGATACGCAGTATTTT
CDR3: CASSYTVAGDTQYF

size: -
D: -
V: TRBV14
J: TRBJ1-1
DNA: TGTGCCAGCAGCCAAGAGGTCAGGGGAAAAGCTTTCTTT
CDR3: CASSQEVRGKAFF

size: -
D: -
V: TRBV6-6
J: TRBJ2-5
DNA: TGTGCCAGCAGTTACTCTACGGGGGCGACGTACTTC
CDR3: CASSYSTGATYF

size: few
D: -
V: TRBV30
J: TRBJ1-1
DNA: TGTGCCTGGAGCACTCTTGTGAACACTGAAGCTTTCTTT
CDR3: CAWSTLVNTEAFF

size: once
D: -
V: TRBV29-1
J: TRBJ2-5
DNA: TGCAGCGTTGAAGTCGGTAGCTTGGAAAGGATGACCCAGTACTTC
CDR3: CSVEVGSLERMTQYF

size: few
D: -
V: TRBV30
J: TRBJ2-5
DNA: TGTGCCTGGAGTGTACAGATGCAAGAGACCCAGTACTTC
CDR3: CAWSVQMQETQYF